This T cell receptor beta chain was sequenced during a study of shared clonotypes between healthy human individuals. V shed 5 bases and J 5 bases; nucleotides not matched to a gene: 8. The germline V gene encodes CDR1 SGHTA and CDR2 FQGTGA. This CDR3 has 16 amino acids. TCRdb keeps only in-frame clones here, not all; method: immunoSEQ multiplex PCR. The sample has about 980,000 clones, approximately 80% seen once. This sequence was found in a young man in good health. Sample: memory CD4+ T cells sorted from blood. Subset specified: CD45RA-negative fraction. This rearrangement joins TRBV7-3 to TRBJ2-5; 13 bases line up with TRBD2. CDR3 protein: CASSLSGTSGVETQYF. The CDR3 DNA follows: TGTGCCAGCAGCCTTTCTGGGACTAGCGGGGTCGAGACCCAGTACTTC.